Below, 21 T cell receptor beta chains from the same sample are listed, as sequenced in a study of control samples from healthy donors and cancer patients. Here immunoSEQ multiplex PCR was the method, and the copy in TCRdb shows in-frame clones only, minus some. This table holds some 20,000 clones, more than 75% found once. The sequencing sample was made of PBMCs. The receptors were sampled from a woman aged 55-69 years with head and neck cancer.

This clone has only one observation. This chain connects TRBV10-1 to TRBJ2-1; 15 bases line up with TRBD2. Germline V lookup: CDR1 WNHNN, CDR2 SYGVQD (reference sequence). After removal of 4 bases from V and 6 bases from J, the junction contained 4 bases not matched to a gene. This CDR3 is built from 16 residues. CDR3: CASSAGTSGRFNEQFF. The CDR3 region has the DNA TGCGCCAGCAGTGCGGGGACTAGCGGGAGGTTCAATGAGCAGTTCTTC.

The DNA for the CDR3 is TGTGCCAGCAGCGCCGGAGGTCTTAGCCCCTACAATGAGCAGTTCTTC. Translating it yields CASSAGGLSPYNEQFF. The rearrangement joins TRBV9 to TRBJ2-1; perhaps TRBD2 as D (5 bases). This CDR3 has 16 residues. V was trimmed by 3 bases and J by 2 bases, leaving 15 bases between them. CDR1 is SGDLS, CDR2 YYNGEE, per germline.

The chain recombines TRBV13 with TRBJ2-3, with no clear D. The ends were cut back, 5 bases at V and 2 bases at J, with 20 bases in the middle. From germline, CDR1 is PRHDT and CDR2 FYEKMQ (reference sequence). The length of the CDR3 is 17 residues. CDR3 sequence: CASSIFGPGPLTDTQYF. The CDR3 DNA is TGTGCCAGCAGCATTTTTGGACCCGGACCACTCACAGATACGCAGTATTTT.

This clone was seen just once. The V gene is TRBV29-1, the J gene TRBJ2-7; 7 positions agree with TRBD1. Germline V gives CDR1 SQVTM, CDR2 ANQGSEA. V lost 7 bases and J lost 3; bases outside the gene matches: 6. The CDR3 extends over 12 amino acids. The CDR3 here is CSATGSVYEQYF. The CDR3 DNA reads as TGCAGCGCGACAGGGTCTGTCTACGAGCAGTACTTC.

The CDR3 reads CASSYSPSPSYEQYF. The CDR3 bases are TGTGCCAGCAGTTACAGCCCGAGCCCCTCCTACGAGCAGTACTTC. V and J are TRBV6-6 and TRBJ2-7; D remains ambiguous. V gave up 2 bases and J gave up 0 bases, with 11 bases separating them. Germline assignment: CDR1 MNHNY and CDR2 SVGAGI (reference sequence). CDR3 length: 15 residues.

This clone was counted once. V is TRBV27 and J is TRBJ2-2; possibly TRBD1 for D (6 bases). This CDR3 contains 15 residues. Deletions cut 4 bases from V and 5 bases from J, with 14 bases between. CDR1 and CDR2 from the germline V gene are MNHEY and SMNVEV (reference sequence). This chain's CDR3 is CASSSQGGGTGELFF. CDR3 nucleotides: TGTGCCAGCAGTTCACAGGGTGGTGGGACCGGGGAGCTGTTTTTT.

The chain couples TRBV29-1 to TRBJ2-5; 12 nucleotides agree with TRBD1. This CDR3 spans 13 amino acids. Germline values: CDR1 SQVTM, CDR2 ANQGSEA. V was pared by 6 bases and J by 5 bases, with 4 bases of the junction left unmatched. The CDR3 sequence is CSVGGQGAETQYF. The CDR3 nucleotides are TGCAGCGTGGGGGGACAGGGGGCTGAGACCCAGTACTTC.

The chain recombines TRBV5-1 with TRBJ2-3; 14 positions agree with TRBD2. Germline-derived CDR1 and CDR2 are SGHRS and YFSETQ. The CDR3 totals 18 residues. The V gene end was trimmed by 4 bases and the J gene end by 4 bases; junction bases not matched to a gene: 11. As DNA, the CDR3 is TGCGCCAGCAGCAATCCCGGACTAGCGGGAGGATCAGCAGATACGCAGTATTTT. Protein sequence: CASSNPGLAGGSADTQYF.

The genes are TRBV27 and TRBJ2-7; no clear D. Germline CDR1 MNHEY, CDR2 SMNVEV (reference sequence). The CDR3 totals 13 residues. Trimming took off 5 bases at V and 5 bases at J, with 13 bases between the two ends. The CDR3, as DNA: TGTGCCAGCAGTCCCTCCCTTTCGAACGAGCAGTACTTC. This codes for CASSPSLSNEQYF.

V is TRBV3-1 (or the pseudogene TRBV3-2) and J is TRBJ2-7; D gene unclear. CDR1 is LGHDT and CDR2 is YNNKEL in the germline V gene (reference sequence). The V and J ends lost 4 bases and 5 bases respectively, with 15 bases between them. This CDR3 is built from 14 residues. This CDR3 reads CASSRRTLKDEQYF. CDR3 bases: TGTGCCAGCAGCCGGCGCACATTGAAAGACGAGCAGTACTTC.

The genes are TRBV7-9 and TRBJ2-7; a weak D match, TRBD2 (6 bases). Trimming stripped 5 bases from V and 6 bases from J, with 17 bases between. CDR1 is SEHNR, CDR2 FQNEAQ, per germline (reference sequence). CDR3 size: 14 residues. CDR3 in DNA: TGTGCCAGCAGCACGGGACTCCCGGGACGCGAGCAGTACTTC. Protein: CASSTGLPGREQYF.

This clone was detected once. The chain joins TRBV7-9 to TRBJ2-1, with TRBD2 identical over 10 bases. This CDR3 spans 18 amino acids. The V gene's germline CDR1 is SEHNR and CDR2 FQNEAQ (reference sequence). The V segment lost 3 bases and the J segment 7 bases; nucleotides outside the gene matches: 15. The CDR3 nucleotides read TGTGCCAGCAGCTTGCCCCCGAGGCTAGCGGGAGTGAAGAATGAGCAGTTCTTC. Encoded protein: CASSLPPRLAGVKNEQFF.

This clone was recorded once. The V call is TRBV10-3, the J call TRBJ2-7; 8 bases align to TRBD2. Germline V gene lookup returns CDR1 ENHRY and CDR2 SYGVKD. Trimming removed 2 bases from V and 6 bases from J; junction bases left unmatched: 3. The CDR3 covers 13 residues. CDR3 amino acids: CAISEGLAREQYF. CDR3 coding DNA: TGTGCCATCAGTGAGGGACTAGCCCGCGAGCAGTACTTC.

The CDR3 is CASSFGQGARAEAFF. The CDR3 DNA follows: TGTGCCAGCAGTTTCGGACAGGGGGCGCGCGCTGAAGCTTTCTTT. V is TRBV28 and J is TRBJ1-1, with TRBD1 matching over 11 bases. Per germline, CDR1 MDHEN and CDR2 SYDVKM. V shed 3 bases and J 6 bases; nucleotides not matched to a gene: 6. There are 15 residues in the CDR3.

V is TRBV6-5 and J is TRBJ2-4, with D tentatively TRBD1 (5 bases). Germline values: CDR1 MNHEY, CDR2 SVGAGI. V dropped 6 bases and J dropped 8 bases, with 20 bases sitting between them. The CDR3 spans 15 residues. The CDR3 is CASSTDTLGLDIQYF. For the CDR3, the DNA is TGTGCCAGCAGCACCGATACCTTGGGGCTGGACATTCAGTACTTC.

The V call is TRBV2, the J call TRBJ2-7, with D perhaps being TRBD1 or TRBD2 (5 bases each). The CDR3 spans 19 residues. Germline values: CDR1 SNHLY, CDR2 FYNNEI. The V and J ends lost 1 base and 6 bases respectively, with 28 bases between them. The chain's CDR3 is CASSEDPLGRDYGASEQYF. The CDR3 DNA reads TGTGCCAGCAGTGAAGACCCCCTGGGCCGAGACTACGGGGCATCCGAGCAGTACTTC.

The chain recombines TRBV2 with TRBJ2-1; no reliable D call. The CDR3 totals 12 residues. Germline V gene sequence: CDR1 SNHLY, CDR2 FYNNEI. Trimming removed 6 bases from V and 2 bases from J, with 5 bases in between. In nucleotides, the CDR3 is TGTGCCAGCAGATTAACCTACAATGAGCAGTTCTTC. It translates to CASRLTYNEQFF.

The rearrangement links TRBV5-8 to TRBJ2-1; 7 nucleotides match TRBD2. This CDR3 spans 15 amino acids. J lost 4 bases, V lost 0 bases, and 4 bases had no gene match. Germline V gene data show CDR1 as SGHTS and CDR2 as YDEGEE. Written as DNA, the CDR3 is TGTGCCAGCAGCTTGGGCGGGAGCAAATACAATGAGCAGTTCTTC. This translates into CASSLGGSKYNEQFF. The whole variable domain, remainder taken from reference TRBV5-8 and TRBJ2-1, is EAGVTQSPTHLIKTRGQQATLRCSPISGHTSVYWYQQALGLGLQFLLWYDEGEERNRGNFPPRFSGRQFPNYSSELNVNALELEDSALYLCASSLGGSKYNEQFFGPGTRLTVL.

The chain is built from TRBV5-4 and TRBJ2-3, with 7 bases aligning to TRBD2. The CDR3 loop spans 16 amino acids. The germline V gene has CDR1 SGHNT and CDR2 YYREEE (reference sequence). With 0 bases clipped from V and 2 bases from J, the junction kept 6 bases outside the gene matches. This CDR3 is CASSLGAGLLTDTQYF. CDR3 coding DNA: TGTGCCAGCAGCTTGGGAGCGGGGCTGCTCACAGATACGCAGTATTTT.

This rearrangement joins TRBV5-1 to TRBJ2-7; perhaps TRBD1 as D (6 bases). CDR1 and CDR2 from the germline V gene are SGHRS and YFSETQ. This CDR3 region has 15 residues. V was shortened by 4 bases and J by 1 base, with 15 bases between the two germline ends. The CDR3 reads CASSASGARSYEQYF. In DNA form, the CDR3 reads TGCGCCAGCAGCGCCTCAGGGGCCCGGTCCTACGAGCAGTACTTC.

This clone was detected only once. The rearrangement links TRBV6-6 to TRBJ1-5; no firm D call. This CDR3 comprises 14 residues. CDR1 MNHNY and CDR2 SVGAGI come from the germline V gene (reference sequence). V shed 5 bases and J shed 9 bases, with 17 bases lying between them. CDR3 nucleotide sequence: TGTGCCAGCAGTCGAGGTGGCGTTGGCGGGCCCCAGCATTTT. Its protein product is CASSRGGVGGPQHF.